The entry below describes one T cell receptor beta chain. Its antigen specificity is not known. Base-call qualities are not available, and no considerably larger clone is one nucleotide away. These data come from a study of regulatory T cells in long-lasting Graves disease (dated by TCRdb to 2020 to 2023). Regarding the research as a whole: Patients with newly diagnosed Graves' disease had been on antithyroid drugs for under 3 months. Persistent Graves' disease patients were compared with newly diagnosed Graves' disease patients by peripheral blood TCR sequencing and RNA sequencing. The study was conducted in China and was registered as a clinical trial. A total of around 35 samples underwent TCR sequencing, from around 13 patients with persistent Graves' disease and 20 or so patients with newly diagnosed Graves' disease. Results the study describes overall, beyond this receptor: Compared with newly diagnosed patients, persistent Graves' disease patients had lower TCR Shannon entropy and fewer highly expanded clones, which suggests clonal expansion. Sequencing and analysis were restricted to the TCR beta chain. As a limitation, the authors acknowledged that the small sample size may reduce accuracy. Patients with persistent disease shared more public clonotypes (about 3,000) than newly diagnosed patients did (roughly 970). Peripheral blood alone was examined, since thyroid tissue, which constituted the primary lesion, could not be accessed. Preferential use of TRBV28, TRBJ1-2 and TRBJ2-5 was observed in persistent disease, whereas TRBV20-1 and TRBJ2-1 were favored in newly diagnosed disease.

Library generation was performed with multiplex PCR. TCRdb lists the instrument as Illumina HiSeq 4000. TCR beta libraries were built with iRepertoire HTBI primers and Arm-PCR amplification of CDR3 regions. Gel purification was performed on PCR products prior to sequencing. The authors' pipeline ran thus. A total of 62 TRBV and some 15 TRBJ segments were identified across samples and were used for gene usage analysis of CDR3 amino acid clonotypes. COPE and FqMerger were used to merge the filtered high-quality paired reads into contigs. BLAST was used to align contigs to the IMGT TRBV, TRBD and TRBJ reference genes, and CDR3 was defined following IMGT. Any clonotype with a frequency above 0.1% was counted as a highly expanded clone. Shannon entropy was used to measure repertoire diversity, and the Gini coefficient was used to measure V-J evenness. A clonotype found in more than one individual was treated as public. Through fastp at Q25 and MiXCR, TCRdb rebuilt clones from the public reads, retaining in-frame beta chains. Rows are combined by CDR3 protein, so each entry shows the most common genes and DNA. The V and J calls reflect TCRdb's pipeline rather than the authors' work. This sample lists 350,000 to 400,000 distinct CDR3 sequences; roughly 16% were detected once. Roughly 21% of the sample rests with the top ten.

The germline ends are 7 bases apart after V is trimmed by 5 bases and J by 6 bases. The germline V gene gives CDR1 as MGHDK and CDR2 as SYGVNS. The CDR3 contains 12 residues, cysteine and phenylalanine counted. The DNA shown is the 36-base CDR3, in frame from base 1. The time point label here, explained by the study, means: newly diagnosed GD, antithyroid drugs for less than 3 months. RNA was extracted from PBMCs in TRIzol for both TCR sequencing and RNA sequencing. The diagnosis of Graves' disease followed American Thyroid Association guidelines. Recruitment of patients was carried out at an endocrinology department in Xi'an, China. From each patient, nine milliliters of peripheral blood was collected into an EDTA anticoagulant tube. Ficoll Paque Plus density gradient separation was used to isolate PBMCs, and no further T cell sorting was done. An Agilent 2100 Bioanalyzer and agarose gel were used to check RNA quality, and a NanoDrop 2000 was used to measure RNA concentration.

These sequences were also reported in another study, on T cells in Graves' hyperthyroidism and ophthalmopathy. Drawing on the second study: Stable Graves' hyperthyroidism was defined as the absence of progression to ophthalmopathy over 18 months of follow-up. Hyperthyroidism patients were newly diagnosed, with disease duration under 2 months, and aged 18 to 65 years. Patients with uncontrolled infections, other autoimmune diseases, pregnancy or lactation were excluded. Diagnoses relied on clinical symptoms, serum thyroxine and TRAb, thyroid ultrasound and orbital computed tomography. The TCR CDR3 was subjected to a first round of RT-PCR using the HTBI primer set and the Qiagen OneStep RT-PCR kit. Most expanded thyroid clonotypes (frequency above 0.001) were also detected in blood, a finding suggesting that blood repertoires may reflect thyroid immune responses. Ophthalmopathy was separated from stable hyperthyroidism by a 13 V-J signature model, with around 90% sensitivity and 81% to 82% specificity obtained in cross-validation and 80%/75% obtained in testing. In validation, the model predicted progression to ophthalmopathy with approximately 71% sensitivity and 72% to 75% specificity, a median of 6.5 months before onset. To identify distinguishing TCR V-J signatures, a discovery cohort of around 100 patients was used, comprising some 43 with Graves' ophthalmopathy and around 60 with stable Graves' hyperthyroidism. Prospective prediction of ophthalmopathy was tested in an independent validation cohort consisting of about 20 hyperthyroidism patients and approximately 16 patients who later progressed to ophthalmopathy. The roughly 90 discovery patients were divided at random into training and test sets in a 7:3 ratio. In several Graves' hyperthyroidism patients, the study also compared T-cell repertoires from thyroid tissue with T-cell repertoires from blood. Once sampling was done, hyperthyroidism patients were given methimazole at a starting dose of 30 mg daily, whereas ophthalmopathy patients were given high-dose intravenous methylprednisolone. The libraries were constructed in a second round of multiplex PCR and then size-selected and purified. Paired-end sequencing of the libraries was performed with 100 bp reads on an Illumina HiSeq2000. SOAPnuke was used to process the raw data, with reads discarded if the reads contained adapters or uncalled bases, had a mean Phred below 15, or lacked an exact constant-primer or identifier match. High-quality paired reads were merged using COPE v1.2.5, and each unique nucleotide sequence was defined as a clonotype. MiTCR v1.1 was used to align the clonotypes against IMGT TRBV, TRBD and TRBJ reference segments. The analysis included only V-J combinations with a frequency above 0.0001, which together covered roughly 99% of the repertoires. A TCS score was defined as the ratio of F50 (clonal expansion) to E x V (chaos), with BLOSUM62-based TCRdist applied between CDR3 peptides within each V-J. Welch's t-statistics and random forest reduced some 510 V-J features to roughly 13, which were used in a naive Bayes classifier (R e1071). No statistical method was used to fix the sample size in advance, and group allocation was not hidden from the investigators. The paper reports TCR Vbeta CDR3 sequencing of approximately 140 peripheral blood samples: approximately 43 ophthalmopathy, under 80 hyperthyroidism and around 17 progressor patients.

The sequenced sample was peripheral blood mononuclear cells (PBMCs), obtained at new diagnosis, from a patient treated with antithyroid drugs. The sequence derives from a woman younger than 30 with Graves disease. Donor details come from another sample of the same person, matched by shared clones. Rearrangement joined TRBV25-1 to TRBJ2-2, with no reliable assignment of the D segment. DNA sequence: TGTGCCAGCAGTCGGAATCCCGGGGAGCTGTTTTTT. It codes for CASSRNPGELFF.